The 13 T cell receptor beta chains given below trace back to one sample, sequenced in a study of blood T cell repertoires in COVID-19. Repertoires were generated with immunoSEQ multiplex PCR, while TCRdb's copy carries only in-frame clones and drops some. Found here are approximately 290,000 clones, around 82% of them singletons; the top ten hold approximately 14%. The sample taken for sequencing was peripheral blood. Receptors originate from a person aged 70 to 85 with COVID-19, enrolled during active disease.

This clone was seen at least ten times. V usage is TRBV27 and J usage is TRBJ1-6, with TRBD1 as a possible D gene (6 bases). The CDR3 runs to 15 residues. CDR1 and CDR2 from the germline V gene are MNHEY and SMNVEV (reference sequence). Trimming took 6 bases from V and 9 from J, leaving 18 bases between them. This CDR3 is CASRGTGTTSSPLHF. CDR3 nucleotides: TGTGCCAGCAGGGGCACGGGGACAACAAGTTCACCCCTCCACTTT.

The chain employs TRBV3-1 (or the pseudogene TRBV3-2) and TRBJ2-7; perhaps TRBD1 as D (6 bases). CDR1 is LGHDT, CDR2 YNNKEL, per germline (reference sequence). V was shortened by 7 bases and J by 6 bases, with 19 bases between the two germline ends. The CDR3 consists of 14 residues. This CDR3 reads CASITLGPRGEQYF. In nucleotides, the CDR3 is TGTGCCAGCATAACACTCGGCCCCAGGGGCGAGCAGTACTTC.

This chain joins TRBV11-2 and TRBJ1-2; a possible D gene is TRBD1 (5 bases). CDR3 length: 13 residues. V shed 8 bases and J shed 2 bases, with 12 bases lying between them. Germline loops: CDR1 SGHAT, CDR2 FQNNGV. CDR3 DNA sequence: TGTGCCAGCGGCAGGGCAGAAAACTATGGCTACACCTTC. Its protein is CASGRAENYGYTF.

The rearrangement links TRBV5-1 to TRBJ2-7; TRBD2 matches at 11 bases. The germline V gene has CDR1 SGHRS and CDR2 YFSETQ. V shed 4 bases and J 2 bases; nucleotides not matched to a gene: 8. The CDR3 is made up of 16 amino acids. The chain's CDR3 is CASSPLLAGGTYEQYF. The CDR3 region has the DNA TGCGCCAGCAGCCCGCTGCTAGCGGGAGGAACCTACGAGCAGTACTTC. Combining the CDR3 with reference TRBV5-1 and TRBJ2-7 gives the whole variable domain KAGVTQTPRYLIKTRGQQVTLSCSPISGHRSVSWYQQTPGQGLQFLFEYFSETQRNKGNFPGRFSGRQFSNSRSEMNVSTLELGDSALYLCASSPLLAGGTYEQYFGPGTRLTVT.

The genes are TRBV18 and TRBJ1-1; 7 bases are a match to TRBD1. CDR3 length: 13 residues. Germline assignment: CDR1 KGHSH and CDR2 LQKENI. The J segment lost 4 bases and the V segment lost 4 bases, leaving 3 bases of the junction unmatched. This chain's CDR3 is CASSLQGGTEAFF. CDR3 sequence (DNA): TGTGCCAGCTCACTCCAGGGGGGCACTGAAGCTTTCTTT.

V and J are TRBV6-5 and TRBJ2-3, with a tentative D call TRBD1 (6 bases). Looked up from germline, CDR1 is MNHEY and CDR2 is SVGAGI. The V end was cut by 6 bases, the J end by 2 bases, with 15 bases between. The CDR3 is 15 residues long. CDR3 DNA: TGTGCCAGCAGCCCAACCGGGGACAACACAGATACGCAGTATTTT. Translation: CASSPTGDNTDTQYF.

As regards this clone: Different DNA sequences within this sample yield the same CDR3. CDR3 sequence reads: CSAAGTEAFF. The CDR3 DNA reads TGCAGTGCCGCGGGCACTGAAGCTTTCTTT. The J gene is TRBJ1-1, the V gene TRBV20-1, with D unresolved. V was shortened by 6 bases and J by 4 bases, with 6 bases between the two germline ends. The CDR3 totals 10 residues. The germline V gene encodes CDR1 DFQATT and CDR2 SNEGSKA (reference sequence).

The rearrangement links TRBV6-2 or TRBV6-3 to TRBJ2-3; TRBD2 matches 7 bases. This CDR3 spans 14 amino acids. Germline CDR1 is MNHEY and CDR2 is SVGEGT. V lost 5 bases and J lost 4; bases outside the gene matches: 6. CDR3 sequence: CASSIKRGSDTQYF. CDR3 in DNA: TGTGCCAGCAGTATCAAGCGGGGTTCAGATACGCAGTATTTT.

The chain is built from TRBV23-1 and TRBJ2-1; 8 positions agree with TRBD2. TRBV23-1 is recorded as an ORF, its role being uncertain. The CDR3 loop spans 17 amino acids. J was trimmed by 4 bases and V by 1 base; bases with no gene match: 9. The CDR3 nucleotides read TGCGCCAGCAGTCAATGTCGATGGAGCGGGGGATACAATGAGCAGTTCTTC. Translation gives CASSQCRWSGGYNEQFF.

The chain links TRBV19 to TRBJ2-2, with a weak D call TRBD1 (6 bases). V was pared by 6 bases and J by 0 bases, with 11 bases between. The CDR3 is 15 amino acids. Germline V CDR1 and CDR2: LNHDA, SQIVND (reference sequence). The CDR3 DNA is TGTGCCAGTAGCCCTGGACAGTCGAACACCGGGGAGCTGTTTTTT. The encoded protein is CASSPGQSNTGELFF.

The V gene is TRBV7-8, the J gene TRBJ1-2, with 7 bases matching TRBD1. The CDR3 sequence is 13 residues long. The V gene end was trimmed by 4 bases and the J gene end by 5 bases; junction bases not matched to a gene: 4. The germline V gene has CDR1 SGHVS and CDR2 FQNEAQ. CDR3 in amino acids: CASSSTGLYGYTF. CDR3 coding DNA: TGTGCCAGCAGCTCGACAGGGTTATATGGCTACACCTTC.

CDR3 in DNA: TGTGCCAGCAGCCAATCGTCAGGGGCTTTGGAAAAACTGTTTTTT. Translating gives CASSQSSGALEKLFF. The V call is TRBV16, the J call TRBJ1-4; possibly TRBD1 for D (6 bases). Trimming shortened V by 0 bases and J by 8 bases, and 13 bases separated the two germline ends. Germline-derived CDR1 and CDR2 are KGHSY and FQNENV. The CDR3 consists of 15 residues.

The chain couples TRBV30 to TRBJ1-6; weak D call: TRBD1 (6 bases). This CDR3 has 16 residues. Germline V lookup: CDR1 GTSNPN, CDR2 SVGIG (reference sequence). Trimming pared 4 bases from V and 9 bases from J, leaving 22 bases between. CDR3: CAWTDGLGARGSPLHF. The CDR3 nucleotides are TGTGCCTGGACCGACGGATTGGGGGCTCGAGGTTCACCCCTCCACTTT.